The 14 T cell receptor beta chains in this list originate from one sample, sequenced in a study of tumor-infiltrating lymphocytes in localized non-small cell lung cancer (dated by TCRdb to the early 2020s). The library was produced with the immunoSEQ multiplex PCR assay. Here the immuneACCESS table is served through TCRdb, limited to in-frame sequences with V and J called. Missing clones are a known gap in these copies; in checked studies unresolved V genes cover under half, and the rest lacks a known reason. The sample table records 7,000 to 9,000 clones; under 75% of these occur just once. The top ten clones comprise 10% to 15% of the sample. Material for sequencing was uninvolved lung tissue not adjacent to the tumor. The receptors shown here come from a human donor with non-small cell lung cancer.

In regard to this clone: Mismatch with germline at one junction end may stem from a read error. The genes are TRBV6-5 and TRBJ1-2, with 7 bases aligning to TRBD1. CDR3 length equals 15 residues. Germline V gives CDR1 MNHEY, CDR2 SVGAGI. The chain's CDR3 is CAISAIQGEGYGYTF. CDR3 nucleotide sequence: TGTGCCATCAGTGCGATCCAGGGGGAGGGCTATGGCTACACCTTC.

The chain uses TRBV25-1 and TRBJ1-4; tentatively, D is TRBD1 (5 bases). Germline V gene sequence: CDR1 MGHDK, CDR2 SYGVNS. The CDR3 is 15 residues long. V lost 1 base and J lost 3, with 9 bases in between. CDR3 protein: CASSELGGANEKLFF. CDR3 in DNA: TGTGCCAGCAGTGAATTGGGGGGGGCTAATGAAAAACTGTTTTTT.

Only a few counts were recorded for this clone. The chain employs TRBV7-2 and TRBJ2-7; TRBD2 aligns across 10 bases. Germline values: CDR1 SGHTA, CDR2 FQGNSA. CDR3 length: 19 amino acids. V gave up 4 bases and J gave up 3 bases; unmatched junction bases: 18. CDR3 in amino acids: CASSSPRDSGGNVRYEQYF. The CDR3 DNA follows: TGTGCCAGCAGCTCGCCCCGAGATAGCGGGGGGAACGTTCGCTACGAGCAGTACTTC.

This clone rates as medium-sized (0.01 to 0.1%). CDR3 in amino acids: CASSSGQDSNEQFF. The CDR3 DNA reads as TGTGCCAGCAGCTCTGGACAGGACTCCAATGAGCAGTTCTTC. The gene calls are TRBV5-4 and TRBJ2-1, with TRBD1 matching 7 bases. From germline, CDR1 is SGHNT and CDR2 YYREEE (reference sequence). V shed 3 bases and J 6 bases; nucleotides not matched to a gene: 6. The CDR3 is 14 amino acids.

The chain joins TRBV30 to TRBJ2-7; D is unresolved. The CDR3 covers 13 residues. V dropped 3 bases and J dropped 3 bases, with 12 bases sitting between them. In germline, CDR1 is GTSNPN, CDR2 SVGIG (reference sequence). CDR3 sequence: CAWSFRSLYEQYF. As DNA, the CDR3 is TGTGCCTGGAGCTTCCGGAGTCTCTACGAGCAGTACTTC.

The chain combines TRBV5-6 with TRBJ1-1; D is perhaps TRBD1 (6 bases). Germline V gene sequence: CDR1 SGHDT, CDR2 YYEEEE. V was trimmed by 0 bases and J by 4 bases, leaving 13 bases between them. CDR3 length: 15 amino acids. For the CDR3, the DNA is TGTGCCAGCAGCTTGGATCCCGGGGGCCTCACTGAAGCTTTCTTT. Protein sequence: CASSLDPGGLTEAFF.

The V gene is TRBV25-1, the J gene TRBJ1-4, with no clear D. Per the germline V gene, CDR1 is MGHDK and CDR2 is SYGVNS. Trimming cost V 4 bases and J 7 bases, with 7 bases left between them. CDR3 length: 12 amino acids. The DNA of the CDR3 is TGTGCCAGCAGTGGGTCCAGTGAAAAACTGTTTTTT. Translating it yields CASSGSSEKLFF.

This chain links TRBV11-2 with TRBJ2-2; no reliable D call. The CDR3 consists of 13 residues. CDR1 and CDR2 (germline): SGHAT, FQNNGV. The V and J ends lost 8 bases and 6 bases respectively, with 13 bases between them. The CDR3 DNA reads TGTGCCAGCGCCGAATTACGGTCCGGGGAGCTGTTTTTT. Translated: CASAELRSGELFF.

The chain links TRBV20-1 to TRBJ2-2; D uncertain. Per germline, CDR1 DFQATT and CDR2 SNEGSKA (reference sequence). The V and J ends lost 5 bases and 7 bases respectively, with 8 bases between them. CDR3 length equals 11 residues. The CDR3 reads CSAQVNGELFF. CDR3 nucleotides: TGCAGTGCTCAGGTGAACGGGGAGCTGTTTTTT.

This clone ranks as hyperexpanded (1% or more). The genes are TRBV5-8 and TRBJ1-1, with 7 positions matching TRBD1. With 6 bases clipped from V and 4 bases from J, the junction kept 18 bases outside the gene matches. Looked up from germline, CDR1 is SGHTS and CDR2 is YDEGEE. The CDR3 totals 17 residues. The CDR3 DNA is TGTGCCAGCATCCCCTGGGGGAACAGGGGAAAGGGCACTGAAGCTTTCTTT. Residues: CASIPWGNRGKGTEAFF.

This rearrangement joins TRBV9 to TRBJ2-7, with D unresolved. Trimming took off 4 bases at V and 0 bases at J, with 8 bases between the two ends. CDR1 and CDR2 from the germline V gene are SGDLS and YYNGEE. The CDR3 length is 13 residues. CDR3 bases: TGTGCCAGCAGCCAAGGCTACTCCTACGAGCAGTACTTC. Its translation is CASSQGYSYEQYF. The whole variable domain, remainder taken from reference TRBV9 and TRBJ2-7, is DSGVTQTPKHLITATGQRVTLRCSPRSGDLSVYWYQQSLDQGLQFLIQYYNGEERAKGNILERFSAQQFPDLHSELNLSSLELGDSALYFCASSQGYSYEQYFGPGTRLTVT.

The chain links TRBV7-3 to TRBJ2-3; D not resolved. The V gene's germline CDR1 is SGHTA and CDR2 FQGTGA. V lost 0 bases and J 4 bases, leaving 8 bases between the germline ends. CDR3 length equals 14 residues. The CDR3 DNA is TGTGCCAGCAGCTTAACGCTCCAGGCAGATACGCAGTATTTT. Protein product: CASSLTLQADTQYF.

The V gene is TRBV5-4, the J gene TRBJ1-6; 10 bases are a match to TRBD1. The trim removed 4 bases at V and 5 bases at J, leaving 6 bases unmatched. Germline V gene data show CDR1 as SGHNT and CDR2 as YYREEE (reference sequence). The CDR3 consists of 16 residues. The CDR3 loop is CASSGGTGANNSPLHF. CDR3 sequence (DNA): TGTGCCAGCAGCGGCGGGACAGGGGCTAATAATTCACCCCTCCACTTT.

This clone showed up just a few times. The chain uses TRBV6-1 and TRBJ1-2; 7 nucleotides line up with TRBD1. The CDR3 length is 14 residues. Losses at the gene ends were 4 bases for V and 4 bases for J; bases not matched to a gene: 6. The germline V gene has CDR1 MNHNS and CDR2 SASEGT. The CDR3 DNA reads TGTGCCAGCAGTGTAACACAGGGGCCCTATGGCTACACCTTC. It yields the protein CASSVTQGPYGYTF.